The 4 T cell receptor beta chains below were found in one sample sequenced in a study of PD-1 blockade in mismatch repair-deficient tumors. Assay used: immunoSEQ multiplex PCR; TCRdb lists only in-frame clones, some missing. This repertoire shows some 19,000 clones, more than 65% found once; its top ten account for 1.4%. This material consisted of PBMCs, taken 52 weeks after starting pembrolizumab. These receptors came from an adult with mismatch repair-deficient cancer.

This rearrangement joins TRBV28 to TRBJ1-6; D is possibly TRBD1 (5 bases). The V end lost 2 bases, the J end lost 13 bases, and 15 bases lay between the germline ends. From germline, CDR1 is MDHEN and CDR2 SYDVKM. This CDR3 is built from 14 residues. The CDR3 nucleotides are TGTGCCAGCAGTTTACCACTGGGGGGAGCGCCCCTCCACTTT. The encoded protein is CASSLPLGGAPLHF.

This clone has just a few counts. This chain joins TRBV30 and TRBJ1-1, with 7 bases identical to TRBD1. There are 12 residues in the CDR3. From germline, CDR1 is GTSNPN and CDR2 SVGIG (reference sequence). CDR3 protein: CARDRRGGEAFF. DNA of the CDR3: TGTGCTCGGGACAGACGAGGGGGTGAAGCTTTCTTT.

This chain links TRBV7-9 with TRBJ2-3; 10 positions match TRBD2. The V gene's germline CDR1 is SEHNR and CDR2 FQNEAQ (reference sequence). The V segment lost 5 bases and the J segment 2 bases; nucleotides outside the gene matches: 10. The CDR3 runs 17 residues. The CDR3 loop reads CASSRPPSGSTTDTQYF. The CDR3 DNA is TGTGCCAGCAGCCGACCACCTAGCGGGAGTACCACAGATACGCAGTATTTT.

As to this clone: At one end, the junction sequence differs from germline, possibly due to a read error. The chain has TRBV11-2 and TRBJ1-1; 9 nucleotides line up with TRBD1. Germline V gene sequence: CDR1 SGHAT, CDR2 FQNNGV. The CDR3 is 13 amino acids. CDR3 in DNA: TGTGCCAGCAGTCTCGGACAGGGGTCTGAGGCTTTCTTT. Protein: CASSLGQGSEAFF. The full variable domain, rest sourced from reference TRBV11-2 and TRBJ1-1, is EAGVAQSPRYKIIEKRQSVAFWCNPISGHATLYWYQQILGQGPKLLIQFQNNGVVDDSQLPKDRFSAERLKGVDSTLKIQPAKLEDSAVYLCASSLGQGSEAFFGQGTRLTVV.